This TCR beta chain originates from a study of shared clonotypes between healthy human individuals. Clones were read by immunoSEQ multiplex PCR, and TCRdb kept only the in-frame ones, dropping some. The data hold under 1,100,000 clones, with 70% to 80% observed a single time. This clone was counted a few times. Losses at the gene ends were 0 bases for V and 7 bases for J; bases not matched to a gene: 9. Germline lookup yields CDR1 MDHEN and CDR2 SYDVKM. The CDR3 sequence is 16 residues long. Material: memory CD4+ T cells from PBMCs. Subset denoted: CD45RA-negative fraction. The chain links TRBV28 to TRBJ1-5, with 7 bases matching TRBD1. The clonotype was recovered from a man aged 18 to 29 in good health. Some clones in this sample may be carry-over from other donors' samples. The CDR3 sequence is CASSLWGQGVRQPQHF. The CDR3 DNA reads TGTGCCAGCAGTTTATGGGGTCAGGGGGTCCGCCAGCCCCAGCATTTT. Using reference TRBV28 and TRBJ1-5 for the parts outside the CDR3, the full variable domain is DVKVTQSSRYLVKRTGEKVFLECVQDMDHENMFWYRQDPGLGLRLIYFSYDVKMKEKGDIPEGYSVSREKKERFSLILESASTNQTSMYLCASSLWGQGVRQPQHFGDGTRLSIL.